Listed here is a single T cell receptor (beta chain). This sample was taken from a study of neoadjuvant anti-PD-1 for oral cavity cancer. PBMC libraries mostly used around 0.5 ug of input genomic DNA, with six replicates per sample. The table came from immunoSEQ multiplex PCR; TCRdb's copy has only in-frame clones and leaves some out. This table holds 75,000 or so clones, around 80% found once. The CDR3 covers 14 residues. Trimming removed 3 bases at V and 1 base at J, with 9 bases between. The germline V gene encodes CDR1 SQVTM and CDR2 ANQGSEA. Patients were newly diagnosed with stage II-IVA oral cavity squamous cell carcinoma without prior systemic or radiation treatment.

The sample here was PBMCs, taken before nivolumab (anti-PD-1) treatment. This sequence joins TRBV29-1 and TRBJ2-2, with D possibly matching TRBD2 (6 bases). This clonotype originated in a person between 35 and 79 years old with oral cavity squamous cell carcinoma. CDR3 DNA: TGCAGCGTTGATATTAGCGGGAACACCGGGGAGCTGTTTTTT. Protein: CSVDISGNTGELFF.